This T cell receptor beta chain comes out of a study of cytomegalovirus exposure and HLA in healthy donors. Study as a whole: Findings of an earlier analysis included around 120 million unique TCR beta sequences from 170 million or so T cells. Study results and caveats: Among the CMV-associated chains, three were confirmed in vitro as specific for CMV antigens. A later analysis showed HLA-associated TCR beta chains outstripping equally common others in clonal expansion.

With regard to this clone: Its target is unknown.

J was trimmed by 8 bases and V by 2 bases; bases with no gene match: 8. The CDR3 consists of 15 residues. Germline CDR1 is MNHNS and CDR2 is SASEGT. Both 60 Vbeta primers and 13 Jbeta primers went into the PCR. Sequencing was performed with immunoSEQ multiplex PCR; in TCRdb, only in-frame clones are kept and a portion is missing. The data hold around 150,000 clones, with just under 85% observed a single time. The clonotype was recovered from a man younger than 45 in good health and CMV-seropositive. Specimen: PBMCs. The chain recombines TRBV6-1 with TRBJ2-1, with 8 positions matching TRBD1. CDR3 sequence (DNA): TGTGCCAGCAGTGAACAGGGGGCCCCGCCCTATGAGCAGTTCTTC. Its protein product is CASSEQGAPPYEQFF.